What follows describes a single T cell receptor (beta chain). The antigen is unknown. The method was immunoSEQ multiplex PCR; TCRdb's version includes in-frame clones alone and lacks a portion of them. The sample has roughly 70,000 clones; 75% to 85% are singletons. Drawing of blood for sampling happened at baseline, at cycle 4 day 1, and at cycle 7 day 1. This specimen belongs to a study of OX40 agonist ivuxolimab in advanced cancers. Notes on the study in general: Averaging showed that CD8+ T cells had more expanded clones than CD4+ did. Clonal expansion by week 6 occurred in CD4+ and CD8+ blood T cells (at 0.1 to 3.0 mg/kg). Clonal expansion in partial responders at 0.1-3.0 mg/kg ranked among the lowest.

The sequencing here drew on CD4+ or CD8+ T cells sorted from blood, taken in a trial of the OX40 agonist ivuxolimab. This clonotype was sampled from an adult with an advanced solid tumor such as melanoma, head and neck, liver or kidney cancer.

The CDR3 coding sequence is TGCGCCAGCAGCACTAGCGGGTTTATGAATGAGCAGTTCTTC. It encodes CASSTSGFMNEQFF. The J gene is TRBJ2-1, the V gene TRBV10-2, with 9 bases matching TRBD2. With 6 bases clipped from V and 7 bases from J, the junction kept 7 bases outside the gene matches. This CDR3 has 14 residues. The germline gives CDR1 WSHSY, CDR2 SAAADI.